These 14 T cell receptor beta chains were sequenced from one sample in a study of T cells in Graves' hyperthyroidism and ophthalmopathy. The investigators amplified TCR beta CDR3 regions from RNA transcripts. A first-round RT-PCR of the TCR CDR3 used the HTBI primer set. One entry per CDR3 protein, called by TCRdb with MiXCR from the multiplex PCR reads. The profile shows about 500,000 distinct CDR3 sequences, around 14% of them singletons. Sequencing was done on a sample of blood. The source of these receptors is a woman younger than 35 with Graves' hyperthyroidism.

This clonotype turned up a few times. The J gene is TRBJ2-1, the V gene TRBV24-1, with 10 bases matching TRBD1. Germline CDR1 reads KGHDR; CDR2 reads SFDVKD. The CDR3 contains 17 residues. The trim removed 5 bases at V and 4 bases at J, leaving 10 bases unmatched. CDR3 sequence (DNA): TGTGCCACCAGTGTCTATCCGGGACAGGGGAGGTACAATGAGCAGTTCTTC. Translated, it gives CATSVYPGQGRYNEQFF.

This clonotype has ten or more counts. This CDR3 is CASSLTGEGQPQHF. The CDR3 DNA sequence: TGTGCCAGCAGTTTAACAGGGGAAGGTCAGCCCCAGCATTTT. The V call is TRBV12-3 or TRBV12-4, the J call TRBJ1-5; 7 nucleotides line up with TRBD1. CDR3 length: 14 amino acids. V lost 2 bases to trimming and J lost 6 bases; unmatched junction nucleotides: 4.

This clonotype showed up many times. V is TRBV12-3 or TRBV12-4 and J is TRBJ2-1; possible D gene TRBD2, 6 bases. Trimming took 5 bases from V and 5 from J, leaving 13 bases between them. CDR3 length equals 14 residues. The CDR3 here is CASSLQRVHNEQFF. DNA of the CDR3: TGTGCCAGCAGTCTTCAGCGGGTCCACAATGAGCAGTTCTTC.

Ten or more counts support this clonotype. The chain has TRBV9 and TRBJ1-2; 7 positions agree with TRBD1. The germline CDR1 and CDR2 sequences are SGDLS and YYNGEE. The trim removed 0 bases at V and 3 bases at J, leaving 5 bases unmatched. CDR3 length: 15 amino acids. The CDR3 nucleotides read TGTGCCAGCAGCGTAGTTTCCGGGACAGACTATGGCTACACCTTC. This gives the protein CASSVVSGTDYGYTF. The variable domain in full, completed from reference TRBV9 and TRBJ1-2, reads DSGVTQTPKHLITATGQRVTLRCSPRSGDLSVYWYQQSLDQGLQFLIQYYNGEERAKGNILERFSAQQFPDLHSELNLSSLELGDSALYFCASSVVSGTDYGYTFGSGTRLTVV.

This clonotype was seen at least ten times. The chain employs TRBV12-5 and TRBJ2-2; D call uncertain. The CDR3 runs to 17 residues. V lost 0 bases, J lost 6 bases, and 17 bases lay in between. Germline V lookup: CDR1 LGHNT, CDR2 FRNRAP. The CDR3 coding sequence is TGTGCTAGTGGTTTGGTAAGGGAAACGCGTGGCGCCGGGGAGCTGTTTTTT. Protein product: CASGLVRETRGAGELFF.

This clonotype occurred many times. The DNA for the CDR3 is TGTGCCAGCAGTTTGGGACTAGCGGCCATCAGCACAGATACGCAGTATTTT. Its translation is CASSLGLAAISTDTQYF. The V and J genes are TRBV27 and TRBJ2-3, with 11 nucleotides matching TRBD2. Germline V gene lookup returns CDR1 MNHEY and CDR2 SMNVEV (reference sequence). J gave up 0 bases and V 3 bases, and 5 bases lay outside the gene matches. The CDR3 extends over 17 amino acids.

There are many counts of this clonotype. This chain links TRBV19 with TRBJ1-1; D unclear. Trimming removed 3 bases from V and 6 bases from J, with 11 bases in between. The CDR3 is made up of 13 amino acids. Per the germline V gene, CDR1 is LNHDA and CDR2 is SQIVND (reference sequence). The DNA of the CDR3 is TGTGCCAGTAGTATGCTTCAAGGCGCTGAAGCTTTCTTT. Protein product: CASSMLQGAEAFF.

This clonotype was seen many times. This chain connects TRBV2 to TRBJ2-6; D is ambiguous. The V and J ends lost 7 bases and 0 bases respectively, with 10 bases between them. The V gene's germline CDR1 is SNHLY and CDR2 FYNNEI. The CDR3 sequence is 15 residues long. CDR3 in amino acids: CASTELTSGANVLTF. The CDR3 nucleotides read TGTGCCAGCACGGAGCTCACCTCTGGGGCCAACGTCCTGACTTTC.

The table lists this clonotype with a few counts. The V and J genes are TRBV29-1 and TRBJ1-3, with a weak D call TRBD1 (6 bases). The CDR3 sequence is 15 residues long. CDR1 and CDR2 from the germline V gene are SQVTM and ANQGSEA. Trimming took 3 bases from V and 0 from J, leaving 12 bases between them. CDR3 sequence reads: CSVDGTSSSGNTIYF. CDR3 coding DNA: TGCAGCGTTGACGGGACATCCAGCTCTGGAAACACCATATATTTT.

The rearrangement joins TRBV20-1 to TRBJ2-2, with 10 bases aligning to TRBD2. CDR1 and CDR2 from the germline V gene are DFQATT and SNEGSKA (reference sequence). Unmatched junction bases numbered 6, after V lost 0 bases and J lost 5 bases. This CDR3 contains 16 residues. The CDR3 protein is CSARDISGRVTGELFF. The DNA for the CDR3 is TGCAGTGCTAGAGATATCAGCGGGAGGGTAACCGGGGAGCTGTTTTTT.

This clonotype has a count of ten or more. This rearrangement joins TRBV12-5 to TRBJ2-5; 10 bases agree with TRBD2. Per germline, CDR1 LGHNT and CDR2 FRNRAP. The CDR3 is made up of 15 amino acids. The J segment lost 4 bases and the V segment lost 0 bases, leaving 2 bases of the junction unmatched. As DNA, the CDR3 is TGTGCTAGTGGTTTGGTAGCGGGAGGGGCAGAGACCCAGTACTTC. Protein: CASGLVAGGAETQYF.

The chain joins TRBV20-1 to TRBJ1-1; TRBD1 aligns across 8 bases. CDR3 length: 13 residues. The germline V gene encodes CDR1 DFQATT and CDR2 SNEGSKA (reference sequence). With 2 bases clipped from V and 4 bases from J, the junction kept 3 bases outside the gene matches. The CDR3 spells CSARSQGATEAFF. The CDR3 nucleotides read TGCAGTGCTAGAAGCCAGGGGGCCACTGAAGCTTTCTTT.

The V gene is TRBV12-3 or TRBV12-4, the J gene TRBJ2-7; perhaps TRBD2 as D (5 bases). V was cut by 5 bases and J by 6 bases, with 11 bases left in between. This CDR3 region has 12 residues. CDR3 nucleotides: TGTGCCAGCAGTCAAGAGGGTGGCGAGCAGTACTTC. It encodes CASSQEGGEQYF.

This clonotype was counted between two and nine times. V and J are TRBV14 and TRBJ2-4; D perhaps matches TRBD1 (6 bases). The length of the CDR3 is 16 residues. Germline V gene data show CDR1 as SGHDN and CDR2 as FVKESK. V lost 3 bases and J lost 0, with 12 bases in between. Here the CDR3 DNA reads TGTGCCAGCAGCCAGGGTTGGGACACAGCCAAAAACATTCAGTACTTC. It specifies CASSQGWDTAKNIQYF.